This is a list of T cell receptor beta chains from one sample in a study of spatial heterogeneity in lung cancer. TCRdb redid the calling of the 5' RACE reads with MiXCR, one entry per CDR3 protein. Altogether about 120,000 distinct CDR3 sequences are present, 12% being singletons, with the ten largest covering roughly 17%. The source was PBMCs, collected at follow-up. These TCRs come from a male donor with early-stage non-small cell lung cancer. Each CDR3 is given with its conserved first and last residue. Each record gives: CDR3 protein, clone size, J gene, V gene. Not all rows give a size; the values are once, few, many and, for expanded clones, a class.

CSARGQTYEQYF	few	TRBJ2-7	TRBV20-1
CATRGQGSEQYF	many	TRBJ2-7	TRBV24-1
CSVEGQIQETQYF	many	TRBJ2-5	TRBV29-1
CASSESERGVNTGELFF	once	TRBJ2-2	TRBV10-2
CSASSGQINEQFF	many	TRBJ2-1	TRBV20-1
CASSYRPGQTNEKLFF	NA	TRBJ1-4	TRBV6-5
CASSLVVLVNTEAFF	few	TRBJ1-1	TRBV7-2
CASSKADGNYGYTF	many	TRBJ1-2	TRBV5-1
CASSLARGQVSSYNEQFF	few	TRBJ2-1	TRBV12-3/TRBV12-4
CASSSRSGFGTSQPQHF	NA	TRBJ1-5	TRBV6-5
CASSYRGYNEKLFF	many	TRBJ1-4	TRBV6-5
CSARDPGPTWGKLFF	NA	TRBJ1-4	TRBV20-1
CASSQVREKLFF	many	TRBJ1-4	TRBV3-1
CASSRLAGDYEQYF	NA	TRBJ2-7	TRBV9
CASSLEGLTAQHF	NA	TRBJ1-5	TRBV7-2
CASSSLGTPAYEQYF	few	TRBJ2-7	TRBV6-5
CATHGQGLTYEQYF	NA	TRBJ2-7	TRBV28
CASSSGQGPTEQYF	NA	TRBJ2-7	TRBV5-1
CASSSLGRGGETQYF	NA	TRBJ2-5	TRBV5-1
CSAPDSAPYQPQHF	NA	TRBJ1-5	TRBV20-1
CSVELYTSITYEQYF	many	TRBJ2-7	TRBV29-1
CASGRAGGTYNEQFF	few	TRBJ2-1	TRBV6-1
CASSQSDFNGEQYF	NA	TRBJ2-7	TRBV3-1
CASSYPDSYEQYF	many	TRBJ2-7	TRBV6-5
CASSMTGGNEKLFF	few	TRBJ1-4	TRBV28
CASSLDAFASGVRADTQYF	NA	TRBJ2-3	TRBV7-9
CSVVGTGQPWGTQYF	many	TRBJ2-5	TRBV29-1
CSVHRPGNTEAFF	few	TRBJ1-1	TRBV29-1
CASRPTTYEQYF	many	TRBJ2-7	TRBV6-2/TRBV6-3
CSAYGTGGNTIYF	many	TRBJ1-3	TRBV20-1
CASSEGTYEQYF	NA	TRBJ2-7	TRBV5-1
CASSQDVTGYYEQYF	NA	TRBJ2-7	TRBV3-1
CSAPQTADTEAFF	many	TRBJ1-1	TRBV20-1
CASSPPGRTRYNEQFF	few	TRBJ2-1	TRBV4-1
CASSWGQGRQETQYF	many	TRBJ2-5	TRBV12-3/TRBV12-4
CASSPGEGRAFF	NA	TRBJ1-1	TRBV7-3
CASSSAPRQPGQPQHF	NA	TRBJ1-5	TRBV5-1
CASSQQGVSNQPQHF	NA	TRBJ1-5	TRBV28
CASSPPGQGAYEQYF	NA	TRBJ2-7	TRBV18
CASSGRDRGHEQYF	NA	TRBJ2-7	TRBV27
CASSDGAGNTEAFF	NA	TRBJ1-1	TRBV21-1
CASSSGQGIESPLHF	few	TRBJ1-6	TRBV9
CASSQDRRSGVSTDTQYF	few	TRBJ2-3	TRBV4-2
CASSLPTSGETDTQYF	NA	TRBJ2-3	TRBV5-1
CASSLVGGLNTEAFF	many	TRBJ1-1	TRBV27
CASSYSRAGYTF	many	TRBJ1-2	TRBV6-5